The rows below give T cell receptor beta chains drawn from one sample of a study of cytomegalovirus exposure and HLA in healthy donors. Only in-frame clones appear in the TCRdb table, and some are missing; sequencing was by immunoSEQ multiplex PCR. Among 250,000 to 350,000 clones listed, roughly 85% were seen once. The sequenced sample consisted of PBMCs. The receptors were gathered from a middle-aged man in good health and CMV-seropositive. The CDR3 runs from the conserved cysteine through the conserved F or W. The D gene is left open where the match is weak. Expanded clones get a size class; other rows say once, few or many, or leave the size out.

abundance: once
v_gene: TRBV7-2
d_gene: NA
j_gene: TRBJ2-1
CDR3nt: TGTGCCAGCAGCTTAAGCCGGAGCTCCTACAATGAGCAGTTCTTC
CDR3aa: CASSLSRSSYNEQFF

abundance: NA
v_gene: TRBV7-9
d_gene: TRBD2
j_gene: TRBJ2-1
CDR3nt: TGTGCCAGCCAACTAGCGGGAGGGCCATTGGGGAATGAGCAGTTCTTC
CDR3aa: CASQLAGGPLGNEQFF

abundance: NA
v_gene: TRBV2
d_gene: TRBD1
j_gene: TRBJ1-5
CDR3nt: TGTGCCAGCAGTGAAGGAACAGGGGGTCCGAATCAGCCCCAGCATTTT
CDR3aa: CASSEGTGGPNQPQHF

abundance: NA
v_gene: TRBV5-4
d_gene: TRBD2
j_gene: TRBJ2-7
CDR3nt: TGTGCCAGCAGCTTGGGAAGAGCGGGGTTCTACGAGCAGTACTTC
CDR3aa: CASSLGRAGFYEQYF

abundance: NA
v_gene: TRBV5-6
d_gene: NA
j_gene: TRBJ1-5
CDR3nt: TGTGCCAGCAGCTTCCGAACGACGGGACTATACAATCAGCCCCAGCATTTT
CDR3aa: CASSFRTTGLYNQPQHF

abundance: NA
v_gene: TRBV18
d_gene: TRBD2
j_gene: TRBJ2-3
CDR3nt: TGTGCCAGCTCGCCCGCTCCAGCGGGAGGGCAAACGGATACGCAGTATTTT
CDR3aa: CASSPAPAGGQTDTQYF

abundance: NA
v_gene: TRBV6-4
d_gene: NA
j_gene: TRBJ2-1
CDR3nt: TGTGCCAGCAGTGAGTATTCCTACAATGAGCAGTTCTTC
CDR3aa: CASSEYSYNEQFF

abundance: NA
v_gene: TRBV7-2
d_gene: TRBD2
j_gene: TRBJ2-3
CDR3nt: TGTGCCAGCAGCTTAGGAGAGCGGGAGAGCACAGATACGCAGTATTTT
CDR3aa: CASSLGERESTDTQYF

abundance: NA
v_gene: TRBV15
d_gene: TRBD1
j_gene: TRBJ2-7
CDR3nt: TGTGCCACCAGCAAAACCGGGACAGGGGCCTACGAGCAGTACTTC
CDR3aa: CATSKTGTGAYEQYF

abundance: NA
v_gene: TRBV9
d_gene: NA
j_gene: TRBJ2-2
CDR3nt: TGTGCCAGCAGCGCCTATAACGGGGAGCTGTTTTTT
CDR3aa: CASSAYNGELFF

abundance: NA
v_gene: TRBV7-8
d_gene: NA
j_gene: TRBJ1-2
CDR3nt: TGTGCCAGTCATCAGGGAGGAGCCTATGGCTACACCTTC
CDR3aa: CASHQGGAYGYTF

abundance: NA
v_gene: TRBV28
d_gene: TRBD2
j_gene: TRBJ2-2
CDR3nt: TGTGCCAGCAGTCGAGGGACTAGCGGGACCGGGGAGCTGTTTTTT
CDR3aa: CASSRGTSGTGELFF

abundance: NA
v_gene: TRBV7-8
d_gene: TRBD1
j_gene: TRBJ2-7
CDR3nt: TGTGCCAGCAGCGGCGTAGGACAGGGGGGCTACGAGCAGTACTTC
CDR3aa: CASSGVGQGGYEQYF

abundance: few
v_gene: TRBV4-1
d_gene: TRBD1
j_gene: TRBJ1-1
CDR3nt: TGCGCCAGCAGCCAAGCCGGGACAGGGGGTACTGAAGCTTTCTTT
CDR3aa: CASSQAGTGGTEAFF

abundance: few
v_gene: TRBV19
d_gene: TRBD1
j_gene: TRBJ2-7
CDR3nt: TGTGCCAGTAGTATAGAGCACGGGACAGGGAGCAGCTACGAGCAGTACTTC
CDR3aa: CASSIEHGTGSSYEQYF

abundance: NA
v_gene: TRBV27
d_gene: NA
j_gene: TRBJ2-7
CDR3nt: TGTGCCAGCAGTCTACCGCAGGGAAACGAGCAGTACTTC
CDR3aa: CASSLPQGNEQYF

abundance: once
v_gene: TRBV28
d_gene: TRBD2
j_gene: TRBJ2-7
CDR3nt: TGTGCCAGCAGTTTCGGCCTAGCGGCCCTACGCTCCTACGAGCAGTACTTC
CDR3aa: CASSFGLAALRSYEQYF

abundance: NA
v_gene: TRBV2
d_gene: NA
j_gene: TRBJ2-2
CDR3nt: TGTGCCAGCAGGAGGAACACCGGGGAGCTGTTTTTT
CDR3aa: CASRRNTGELFF

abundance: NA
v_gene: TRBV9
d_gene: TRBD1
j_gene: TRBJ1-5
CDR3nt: TGTGCCAGCAGCGTAGGGACAGGGTCTAATCAGCCCCAGCATTTT
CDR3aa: CASSVGTGSNQPQHF

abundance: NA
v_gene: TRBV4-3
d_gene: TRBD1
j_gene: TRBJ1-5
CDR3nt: TGCGCCAGCAGCCCGGGACAGGCTAACAATCAGCCCCAGCATTTT
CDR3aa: CASSPGQANNQPQHF

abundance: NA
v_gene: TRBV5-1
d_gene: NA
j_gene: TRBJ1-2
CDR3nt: TGCGCCAGCAGCTTGGGGGACTCCAGCTATGGCTACACCTTC
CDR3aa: CASSLGDSSYGYTF

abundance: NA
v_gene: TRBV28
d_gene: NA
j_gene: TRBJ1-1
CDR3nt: TGTGCCAGCAGTTTACTGCGGGATTTGGCTGAAGCTTTCTTT
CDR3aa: CASSLLRDLAEAFF

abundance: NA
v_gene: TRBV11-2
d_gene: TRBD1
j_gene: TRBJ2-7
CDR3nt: TGTGCCAGCAGCCCCGGGACAGGCTCCTACGAGCAGTACTTC
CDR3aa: CASSPGTGSYEQYF

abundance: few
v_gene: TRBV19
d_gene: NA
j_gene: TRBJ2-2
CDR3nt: TGTGCCAGTACTCCTTCCGTCGGGGAGCTGTTTTTT
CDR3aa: CASTPSVGELFF

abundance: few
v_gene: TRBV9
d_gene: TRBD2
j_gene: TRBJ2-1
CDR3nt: TGTGCCAGCAGCGTAGGGGGCGGGAGGAATGAGCAGTTCTTC
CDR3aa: CASSVGGGRNEQFF

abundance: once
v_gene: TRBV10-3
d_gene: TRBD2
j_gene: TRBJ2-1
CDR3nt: TGTGCCATCAGTGGAATGAGCGGGAGATCGAACAATGAGCAGTTCTTC
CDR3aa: CAISGMSGRSNNEQFF

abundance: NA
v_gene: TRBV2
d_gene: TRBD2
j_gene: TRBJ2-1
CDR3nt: TGTGCCAGCAGTGAAGTTAAAGCGGGAGAGAGCTCCTACAATGAGCAGTTCTTC
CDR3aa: CASSEVKAGESSYNEQFF

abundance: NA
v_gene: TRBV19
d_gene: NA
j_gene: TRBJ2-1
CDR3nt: TGTGCCAGTAGTACCCACAAGGGGAATGAGCAGTTCTTC
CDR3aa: CASSTHKGNEQFF

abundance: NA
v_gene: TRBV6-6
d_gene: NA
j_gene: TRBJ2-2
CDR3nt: TGTGCCAGCCTTAACACCGGGGAGCTGTTTTTT
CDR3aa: CASLNTGELFF

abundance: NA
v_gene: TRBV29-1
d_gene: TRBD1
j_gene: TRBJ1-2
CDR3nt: TGCAGCGTTCCGGGACAGGGGGCTTCTTATGGCTACACCTTC
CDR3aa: CSVPGQGASYGYTF

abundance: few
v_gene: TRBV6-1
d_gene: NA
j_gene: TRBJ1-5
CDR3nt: TGTGCCGGCGCCGGGTTCGGCAATCAGCCCCAGCATTTT
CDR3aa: CAGAGFGNQPQHF

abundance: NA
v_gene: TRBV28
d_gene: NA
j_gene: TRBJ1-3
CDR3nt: TGTGCCAGCAGTTCGGGAGCCGGCCCTACCTCTGGAAACACCATATATTTT
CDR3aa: CASSSGAGPTSGNTIYF

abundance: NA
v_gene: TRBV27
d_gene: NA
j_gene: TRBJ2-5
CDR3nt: TGTGCCAGCAGTTTAGGACTCCGAGAGACCCAGTACTTC
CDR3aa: CASSLGLRETQYF

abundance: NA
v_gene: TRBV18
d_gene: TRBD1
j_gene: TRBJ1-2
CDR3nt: TGTGCCAGCTCACCATCCGGGACAGGGAGGTCCTATGGCTACACCTTC
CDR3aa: CASSPSGTGRSYGYTF

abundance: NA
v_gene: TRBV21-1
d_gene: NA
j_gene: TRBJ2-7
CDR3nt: TGTGCCAGCAGCAAAACCCCCGGTTCCTCGGGGGAGCAGTACTTC
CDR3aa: CASSKTPGSSGEQYF

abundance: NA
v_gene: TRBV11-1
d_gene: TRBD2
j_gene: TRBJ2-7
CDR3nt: TGTGCCAGCAGCCGCCCAGGACTAGCCCCTGGGAGTTCCTACGAGCAGTACTTC
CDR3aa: CASSRPGLAPGSSYEQYF

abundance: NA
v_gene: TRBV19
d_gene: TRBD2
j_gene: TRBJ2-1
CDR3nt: TGTGCCAGTAGTATTAGCGGGAGCTACAATGAGCAGTTCTTC
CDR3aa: CASSISGSYNEQFF

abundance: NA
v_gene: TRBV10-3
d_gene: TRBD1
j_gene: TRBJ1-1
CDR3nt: TGTGCCATCAGTGATGAGGACAGGGCCCTCCTGAACACTGAAGCTTTCTTT
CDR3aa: CAISDEDRALLNTEAFF

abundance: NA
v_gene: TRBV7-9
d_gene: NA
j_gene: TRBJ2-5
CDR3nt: TGTGCCAGCAGCTTAGCGAACAGGGCTTGGGAGCAGTACTTC
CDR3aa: CASSLANRAWEQYF

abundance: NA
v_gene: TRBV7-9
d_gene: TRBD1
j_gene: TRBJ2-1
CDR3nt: TGTGCCAGCAGCTTAGCACAGGGGGTCCACAATGAGCAGTTCTTC
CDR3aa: CASSLAQGVHNEQFF

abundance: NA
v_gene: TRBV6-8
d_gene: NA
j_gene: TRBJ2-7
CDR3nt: TGTGCCAGCAGCTATGAGCCTCCCGGACACCTGACTAGTAACGAGCAGTACTTC
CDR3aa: CASSYEPPGHLTSNEQYF

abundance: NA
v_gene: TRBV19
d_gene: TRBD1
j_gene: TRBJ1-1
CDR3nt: TGTGCCAGTAGGTCACAGGGGGTACCGTTCACTGAAGCTTTCTTT
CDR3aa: CASRSQGVPFTEAFF

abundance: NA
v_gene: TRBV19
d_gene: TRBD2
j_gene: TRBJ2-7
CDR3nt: TGTGCCAGTAGTTCGACTAGCGGAACCTACGAGCAGTACTTC
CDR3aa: CASSSTSGTYEQYF

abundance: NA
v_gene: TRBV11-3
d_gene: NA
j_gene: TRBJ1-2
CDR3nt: TGTGCCAGCAGCCACCGCGCCCGGGGGGGCGATGGCTACACCTTC
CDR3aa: CASSHRARGGDGYTF

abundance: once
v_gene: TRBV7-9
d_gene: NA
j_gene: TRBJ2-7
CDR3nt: TGTGCCAGCAGCTTAGCCCCCACCGGGGGCTCCTACGAGCAGTACTTC
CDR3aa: CASSLAPTGGSYEQYF

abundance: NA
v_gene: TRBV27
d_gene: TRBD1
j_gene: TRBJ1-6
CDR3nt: TGTGCCAGCAGCCTTCGGACAGGGCCTTATAATTCACCCCTCCACTTT
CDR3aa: CASSLRTGPYNSPLHF

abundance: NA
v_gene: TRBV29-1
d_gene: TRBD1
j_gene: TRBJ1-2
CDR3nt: TGCAGCGTAGACAGGGGGCAATATGGCTACACCTTC
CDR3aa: CSVDRGQYGYTF

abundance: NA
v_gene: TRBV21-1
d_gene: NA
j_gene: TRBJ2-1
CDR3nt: TGTGCCAGCATAGTTTGGTATGAGCAGTTCTTC
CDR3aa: CASIVWYEQFF

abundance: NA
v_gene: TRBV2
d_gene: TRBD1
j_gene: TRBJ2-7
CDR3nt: TGTGCCAGCAGCCACCCCGGGACAGGGGGTATCGAGCAGTACTTC
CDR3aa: CASSHPGTGGIEQYF

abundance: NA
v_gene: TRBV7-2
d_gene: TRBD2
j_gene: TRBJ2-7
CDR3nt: TGTGCCAGCAGAAACACTAGCGCCTCCTACGAGCAGTACTTC
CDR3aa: CASRNTSASYEQYF

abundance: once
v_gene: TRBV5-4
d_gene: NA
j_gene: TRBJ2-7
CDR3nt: TGTGCCAGCAGCCACGTTCAGGGCTACGAGCAGTACTTC
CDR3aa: CASSHVQGYEQYF

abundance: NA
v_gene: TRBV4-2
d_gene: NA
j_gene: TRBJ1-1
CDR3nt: TGTGCCAGCAGCCGGCAGGCGTCGAACACTGAAGCTTTCTTT
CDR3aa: CASSRQASNTEAFF

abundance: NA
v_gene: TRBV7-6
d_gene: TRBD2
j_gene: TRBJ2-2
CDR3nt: TGTGCCAGCAGCTCGTTTGGACTAGCGGGAACCGGGGAGCTGTTTTTT
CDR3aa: CASSSFGLAGTGELFF

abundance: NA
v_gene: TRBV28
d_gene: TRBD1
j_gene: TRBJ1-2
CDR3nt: TGTGCCAGCGCGGGACAGGGAGGAGGTGGCTACACCTTC
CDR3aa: CASAGQGGGGYTF

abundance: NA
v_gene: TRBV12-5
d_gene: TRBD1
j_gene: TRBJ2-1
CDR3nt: TGTGCTAGTGGTTCAGGACAGGGGAACAATGAGCAGTTCTTC
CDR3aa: CASGSGQGNNEQFF

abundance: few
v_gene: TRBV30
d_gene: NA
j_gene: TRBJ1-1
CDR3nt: TGTGCCTGGAGTGGACAGTTGAACACTGAAGCTTTCTTT
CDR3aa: CAWSGQLNTEAFF

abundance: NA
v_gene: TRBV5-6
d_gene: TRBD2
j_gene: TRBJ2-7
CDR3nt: TGTGCCAGCAGCTTACTAGCGGGAGAAGTCGCCTACGAGCAGTACTTC
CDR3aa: CASSLLAGEVAYEQYF

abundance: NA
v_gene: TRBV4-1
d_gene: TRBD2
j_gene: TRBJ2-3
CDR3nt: TGCGCCAGCAGCCAGATTGGGACTAGCGGGAGGAACACAGATACGCAGTATTTT
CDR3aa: CASSQIGTSGRNTDTQYF

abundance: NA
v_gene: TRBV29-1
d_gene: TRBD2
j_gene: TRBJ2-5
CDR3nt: TGCAGCGTTGATTTTGCGGGAGAGGCCAAAGAGACCCAGTACTTC
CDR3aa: CSVDFAGEAKETQYF